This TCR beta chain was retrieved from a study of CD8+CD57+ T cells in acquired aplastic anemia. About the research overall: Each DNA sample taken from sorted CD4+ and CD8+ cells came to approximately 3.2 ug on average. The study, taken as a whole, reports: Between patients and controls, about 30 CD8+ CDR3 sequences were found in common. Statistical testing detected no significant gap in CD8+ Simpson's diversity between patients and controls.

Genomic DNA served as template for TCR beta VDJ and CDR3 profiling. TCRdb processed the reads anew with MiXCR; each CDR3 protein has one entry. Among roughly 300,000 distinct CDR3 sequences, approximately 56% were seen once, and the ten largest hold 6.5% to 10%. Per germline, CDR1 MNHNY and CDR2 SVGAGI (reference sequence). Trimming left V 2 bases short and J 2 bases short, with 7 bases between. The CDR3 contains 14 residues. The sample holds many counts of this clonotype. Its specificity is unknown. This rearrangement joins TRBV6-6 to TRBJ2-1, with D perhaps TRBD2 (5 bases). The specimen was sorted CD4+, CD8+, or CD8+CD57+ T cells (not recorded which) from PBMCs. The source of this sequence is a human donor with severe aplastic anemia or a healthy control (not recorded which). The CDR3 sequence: CASSYRGTYNEQFF. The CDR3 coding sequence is TGTGCCAGCAGTTACCGAGGGACCTACAATGAGCAGTTCTTC.